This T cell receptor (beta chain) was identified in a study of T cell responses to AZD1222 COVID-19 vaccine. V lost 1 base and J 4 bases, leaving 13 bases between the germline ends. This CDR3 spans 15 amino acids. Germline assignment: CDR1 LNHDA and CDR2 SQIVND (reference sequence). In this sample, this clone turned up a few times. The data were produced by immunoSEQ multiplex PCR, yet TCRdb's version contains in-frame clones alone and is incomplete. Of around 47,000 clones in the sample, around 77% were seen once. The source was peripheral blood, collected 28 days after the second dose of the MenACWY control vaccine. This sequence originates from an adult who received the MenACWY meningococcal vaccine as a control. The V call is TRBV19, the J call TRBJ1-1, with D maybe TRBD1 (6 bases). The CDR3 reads CASSIGGGLGTEAFF. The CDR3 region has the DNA TGTGCCAGTAGTATAGGTGGGGGGCTCGGCACTGAAGCTTTCTTT. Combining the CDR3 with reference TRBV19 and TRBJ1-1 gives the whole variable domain DGGITQSPKYLFRKEGQNVTLSCEQNLNHDAMYWYRQDPGQGLRLIYYSQIVNDFQKGDIAEGYSVSREKKESFPLTVTSAQKNPTAFYLCASSIGGGLGTEAFFGQGTRLTVV.